This is a list of T cell receptor beta chains from one sample in a study of blood T cell repertoires in COVID-19. Clones were sequenced by immunoSEQ multiplex PCR, and TCRdb holds only the in-frame ones, with some missing. Here the sample spans approximately 29,000 clones, about 78% being singletons. Sequencing was done on a sample of peripheral blood. The receptors were sampled from a boy aged 2 to 10 with active or convalescent COVID-19. Both conserved end residues are part of each CDR3. D genes are given only for firm matches. The listing skips clone size in some rows; elsewhere it reads once, few, many or a size class.

size | J | D | V | CDR3 | DNA
NA | TRBJ2-7 | TRBD2 | TRBV28 | CASSPPVGGRTWYEQYF | TGTGCCAGCAGTCCCCCGGTCGGGGGGAGAACGTGGTACGAGCAGTACTTC
NA | TRBJ2-1 | NA | TRBV6-5 | CASSTLGGYNEQFF | TGTGCCAGCAGTACTCTAGGGGGCTACAATGAGCAGTTCTTC
NA | TRBJ2-5 | TRBD1 | TRBV7-2 | CASRLSRGLETQYF | TGTGCCAGCAGACTCTCCAGGGGGCTGGAGACCCAGTACTTC
NA | TRBJ1-5 | NA | TRBV19 | CASSPQQGNQPQHF | TGTGCCAGTAGTCCCCAGCAGGGCAATCAGCCCCAGCATTTT
NA | TRBJ2-1 | NA | TRBV5-4 | CASSYSTLAVYNEQFF | TGTGCCAGCAGTTATTCGACTCTAGCTGTCTACAATGAGCAGTTCTTC
NA | TRBJ1-5 | TRBD1 | TRBV28 | CASSLTGRGSQPQHF | TGTGCCAGCAGTTTGACAGGGAGAGGGAGTCAGCCCCAGCATTTT
NA | TRBJ2-3 | TRBD1 | TRBV5-6 | CASRQTGFGGDTQYF | TGTGCCAGCAGACAGACAGGGTTCGGAGGAGATACGCAGTATTTT
NA | TRBJ2-3 | NA | TRBV18 | CASSSVRDTQYF | TGTGCCAGCTCCTCGGTGAGAGATACGCAGTATTTT
NA | TRBJ1-4 | TRBD1 | TRBV16 | CASSQLIGQGEEKLFF | TGTGCCAGCAGCCAATTGATAGGACAGGGTGAAGAAAAACTGTTTTTT
NA | TRBJ1-1 | NA | TRBV3-1/TRBV3-2 | CASSQVSGRVPEAFF | TGTGCCAGCAGCCAAGTAAGCGGACGGGTACCTGAAGCTTTCTTT
once | TRBJ1-2 | TRBD1 | TRBV27 | CASKPLRDREIGGYTF | TGTGCCAGCAAACCCCTCCGGGACAGGGAAATAGGAGGCTACACCTTC
NA | TRBJ1-6 | TRBD1 | TRBV14 | CASSRVGQGGSPLHF | TGTGCCAGCAGCCGAGTGGGACAGGGAGGGTCACCCCTCCACTTT
once | TRBJ1-1 | NA | TRBV15 | CATSRDRSLGGTEAFF | TGTGCCACCAGCAGAGATCGATCACTGGGAGGCACTGAAGCTTTCTTT
NA | TRBJ2-3 | NA | TRBV29-1 | CSVGRQTSTDTQYF | TGCAGCGTTGGAAGGCAGACTAGCACAGATACGCAGTATTTT
NA | TRBJ2-2 | NA | TRBV7-9 | CASSFLDFTGELFF | TGTGCCAGCAGCTTCCTAGACTTCACCGGGGAGCTGTTTTTT
NA | TRBJ2-1 | TRBD2 | TRBV27 | CASSRGLAGGGEQFF | TGTGCCAGCAGCCGGGGACTAGCGGGGGGAGGAGAGCAGTTCTTC
NA | TRBJ2-2 | NA | TRBV5-4 | CASSRRDFTGELFF | TGTGCCAGCAGCCGTCGGGACTTCACCGGGGAGCTGTTTTTT
NA | TRBJ1-1 | NA | TRBV5-1 | CASSLGSGGAEAFF | TGCGCCAGCAGCCTTGGATCCGGGGGGGCTGAAGCTTTCTTT
few | TRBJ2-3 | NA | TRBV15 | CATSRGTSTDTQYF | TGTGCCACCAGCAGAGGGACTAGCACAGATACGCAGTATTTT
once | TRBJ2-3 | NA | TRBV12-3/TRBV12-4 | CASTFYTDTQYF | TGTGCCAGCACCTTCTACACAGATACGCAGTATTTT
NA | TRBJ2-3 | TRBD2 | TRBV24-1 | CATSVTGGTDTQYF | TGTGCCACCAGTGTAACGGGAGGGACAGATACGCAGTATTTT
many | TRBJ1-1 | NA | TRBV7-6 | CASSLGGRAEAFF | TGTGCCAGCAGCTTAGGTGGGAGGGCTGAAGCTTTCTTT
NA | TRBJ1-2 | TRBD1 | TRBV2 | CASSPTGEDYGYTF | TGTGCCAGCAGCCCGACAGGGGAGGACTATGGCTACACCTTC
NA | TRBJ1-5 | TRBD1 | TRBV19 | CASSRNRGQQPQHF | TGTGCCAGTAGTAGGAACAGGGGGCAACAGCCCCAGCATTTT
NA | TRBJ1-5 | NA | TRBV18 | CASSPLGGQPQHF | TGTGCCAGCTCCCCGTTGGGGGGGCAGCCCCAGCATTTT
few | TRBJ1-5 | NA | TRBV28 | CASSRGGGGEPQHF | TGTGCCAGCAGCCGCGGGGGAGGGGGGGAGCCCCAGCATTTT
NA | TRBJ1-5 | NA | TRBV30 | CAWSSNRGGGQPQHF | TGTGCCTGGAGTTCAAATCGGGGGGGCGGTCAGCCCCAGCATTTT
NA | TRBJ1-1 | NA | TRBV11-3 | CASSLTGSTTEAFF | TGTGCCAGCAGCTTAACAGGGTCGACCACTGAAGCTTTCTTT
NA | TRBJ2-3 | TRBD2 | TRBV18 | CASSGTISTDTQYF | TGTGCCAGCTCAGGGACTATCAGCACAGATACGCAGTATTTT
NA | TRBJ2-5 | TRBD1 | TRBV5-4 | CASSIRDRGSQETQYF | TGTGCCAGCAGCATCCGGGACAGGGGAAGCCAAGAGACCCAGTACTTC
NA | TRBJ2-3 | NA | TRBV9 | CASSSPELRFTDTQYF | TGTGCCAGCAGCTCCCCCGAACTCCGATTCACAGATACGCAGTATTTT
NA | TRBJ2-5 | TRBD1 | TRBV30 | CAWRIGTGAEETQYF | TGTGCCTGGAGAATCGGGACAGGGGCCGAAGAGACCCAGTACTTC
NA | TRBJ1-2 | NA | TRBV6-6 | CASSPPVGDPSYGYTF | TGTGCCAGCAGCCCTCCGGTGGGAGATCCCTCCTATGGCTACACCTTC
NA | TRBJ1-2 | NA | TRBV12-3/TRBV12-4 | CASSDQGYGYTF | TGTGCCAGCAGCGACCAGGGATATGGCTACACCTTC
NA | TRBJ1-4 | NA | TRBV29-1 | CSAGASDEKLFF | TGCAGCGCGGGGGCTTCCGATGAAAAACTGTTTTTT
NA | TRBJ2-2 | NA | TRBV28 | CASSLAGRTGELFF | TGTGCCAGCAGTTTAGCAGGGCGGACCGGGGAGCTGTTTTTT
NA | TRBJ2-1 | NA | TRBV28 | CASSLSGDFQFF | TGTGCCAGCAGTTTGAGTGGGGACTTTCAGTTCTTC
NA | TRBJ2-3 | NA | TRBV19 | CASSIPGGTDTQYF | TGTGCCAGTAGTATCCCAGGGGGCACAGATACGCAGTATTTT
NA | TRBJ1-1 | NA | TRBV6-5 | CASSTLRTIRAEAFF | TGTGCCAGCAGTACGCTCAGGACAATCCGGGCTGAAGCTTTCTTT
NA | TRBJ2-1 | NA | TRBV11-3 | CASSLEGRDSWRSSYNEQFF | TGTGCCAGCAGCTTAGAAGGAAGGGACTCCTGGAGGAGCTCCTACAATGAGCAGTTCTTC
NA | TRBJ1-2 | NA | TRBV20-1 | CSASFSGIIYGYTF | TGCAGTGCTAGTTTTTCAGGGATTATCTATGGCTACACCTTC
NA | TRBJ1-5 | NA | TRBV10-1 | CASTVHFLGAQPQHF | TGCGCCAGCACCGTACATTTCTTGGGAGCTCAACCCCAGCATTTT